Presented here are 17 T cell receptor beta chains from one specimen sequenced in a study of T cells after yellow fever vaccination. MiXCR, run by TCRdb on the 5' RACE reads, gives a single entry per CDR3 protein. The table has hundreds of thousands of distinct CDR3 sequences, around an eighth seen once. Material: PBMCs, obtained on the day of the yellow fever booster vaccination. The receptors were sampled from a man in his thirties or forties who received the YFV17D yellow fever vaccine.

This chain links TRBV29-1 with TRBJ2-3; 7 positions match TRBD2. CDR3 size: 14 residues. CDR1 is SQVTM, CDR2 ANQGSEA, per germline. Unmatched junction bases numbered 8, after V lost 2 bases and J lost 6 bases. Here the CDR3 DNA reads TGCAGCGTTGAACGGCGACTAGCTATGGATACGCAGTATTTT. Protein product: CSVERRLAMDTQYF.

This clonotype was seen a few times. This chain joins TRBV3-1 and TRBJ2-3, with TRBD2 as a possible D gene (5 bases). CDR3 length: 16 amino acids. V lost 0 bases and J 6 bases, leaving 16 bases between the germline ends. The V gene's germline CDR1 is LGHDT and CDR2 YNNKEL (reference sequence). In DNA, the CDR3 is TGTGCCAGCAGCCAAGATGTGGGAGTAATGGGGGATACGCAGTATTTT. Amino acid sequence: CASSQDVGVMGDTQYF.

The chain uses TRBV12-3 or TRBV12-4 and TRBJ2-7; TRBD1 might be the D (8 bases). The CDR3 is 15 amino acids. Trimming took 8 bases from V and 3 from J, leaving 20 bases between them. In nucleotides, the CDR3 is TGTGCCAGCGGGTGGGAGGGACAGGTGAGCTACGAGCAGTACTTC. It yields the protein CASGWEGQVSYEQYF.

The sample holds a few counts of this clonotype. V is TRBV12-3 or TRBV12-4 and J is TRBJ2-1; TRBD2 might be the D (6 bases). Trimming removed 3 bases at V and 5 bases at J, with 14 bases between. The CDR3 is 15 residues long. The chain's CDR3 is CASSFTGEANNEQFF. DNA for the CDR3: TGTGCCAGCAGTTTTACGGGGGAGGCTAACAATGAGCAGTTCTTC.

The chain uses TRBV5-1 and TRBJ2-1; 9 bases line up with TRBD1. This CDR3 region has 14 residues. With 3 bases clipped from V and 5 bases from J, the junction kept 3 bases outside the gene matches. Germline lookup yields CDR1 SGHRS and CDR2 YFSETQ. This CDR3 is CASSSTGGHNEQFF. CDR3 in DNA: TGCGCCAGCAGCTCTACAGGGGGCCACAATGAGCAGTTCTTC.

This clonotype was observed at least ten times. The chain combines TRBV4-3 with TRBJ2-3; maybe TRBD1 (6 bases). This CDR3 comprises 14 residues. Per the germline V gene, CDR1 is LGHNA and CDR2 is YSLEER. The germline V and J ends were trimmed by 1 base and 1 base, with 6 bases remaining between them. The CDR3 DNA is TGCGCCAGCAGCCAAGCAGGGGGCACAGATACGCAGTATTTT. Translation: CASSQAGGTDTQYF.

This clonotype has just a few counts. The chain links TRBV20-1 to TRBJ2-7, with 12 bases fitting TRBD2. CDR3 length: 14 residues. Germline V lookup: CDR1 DFQATT, CDR2 SNEGSKA (reference sequence). With 5 bases clipped from V and 4 bases from J, the junction kept 6 bases outside the gene matches. CDR3 amino acids: CSALTGLAGYEQYF. As DNA, the CDR3 is TGCAGTGCTCTAACCGGACTAGCGGGATACGAGCAGTACTTC.

The gene calls are TRBV5-4 and TRBJ2-5; perhaps TRBD1 as D (5 bases). Germline CDR1 reads SGHNT; CDR2 reads YYREEE (reference sequence). This CDR3 region has 14 residues. V lost 2 bases to trimming and J lost 2 bases, with 10 bases between them. CDR3 in amino acids: CASSFDSLQETQYF. The CDR3 DNA sequence: TGTGCCAGCAGCTTTGACAGTTTGCAAGAGACCCAGTACTTC.

There are a few counts of this clonotype. The chain employs TRBV6-2 or TRBV6-3 and TRBJ2-1; 7 nucleotides match TRBD2. CDR3 length: 13 amino acids. The germline V gene encodes CDR1 MNHEY and CDR2 SVGEGT. With V trimmed by 5 bases and J by 9 bases, 7 bases remained unmatched. The chain's CDR3 is CASSLAERGEQFF. The CDR3 region has the DNA TGTGCCAGCAGTCTAGCGGAGAGGGGTGAGCAGTTCTTC.

The V call is TRBV7-9, the J call TRBJ2-1; D possibly corresponds to TRBD2 (6 bases). CDR3 length: 14 residues. Per germline, CDR1 SEHNR and CDR2 FQNEAQ (reference sequence). V lost 2 bases, J lost 9 bases, and 14 bases lay in between. This CDR3 reads CASSLSSGGGEQFF. Here the CDR3 DNA reads TGTGCCAGCAGCTTATCTTCTGGGGGAGGTGAGCAGTTCTTC. Looking up the rest from reference TRBV7-9 and TRBJ2-1 gives the full variable domain: DTGVSQNPRHKITKRGQNVTFRCDPISEHNRLYWYRQTLGQGPEFLTYFQNEAQLEKSRLLSDRFSAERPKGSFSTLEIQRTEQGDSAMYLCASSLSSGGGEQFFGPGTRLTVL.

As regards this clonotype: Relative to the germline gene, one junction end is altered; a read error may explain this. V usage is TRBV14 and J usage is TRBJ2-5; TRBD1 or TRBD2 may be the D gene (5 bases each). Germline-derived CDR1 and CDR2 are SGHDN and FVKESK. The CDR3 extends over 14 amino acids. The CDR3 reads CASSQAQNPGPVNF. The CDR3 coding sequence is TGTGCCAGCAGCCAAGCCCAGAACCCGGGACCCGTTAACTTC.

This clonotype has more than one count but fewer than ten. This sequence joins TRBV15 and TRBJ2-7, with D tentatively TRBD1 (6 bases). V lost 1 base and J lost 5, with 12 bases in between. CDR3 size: 14 residues. The germline CDR1 and CDR2 sequences are LNHNV and YYDKDF (reference sequence). This chain's CDR3 is CATSRGQEVHEQYF. The CDR3 DNA reads TGTGCCACCAGCAGAGGACAGGAGGTGCACGAGCAGTACTTC.

This clonotype has more than one count but fewer than ten. V is TRBV10-3 and J is TRBJ2-5; 9 bases line up with TRBD2. Germline V gene data show CDR1 as ENHRY and CDR2 as SYGVKD. Trimming removed 6 bases from V and 4 bases from J; junction bases left unmatched: 3. CDR3 length: 13 amino acids. CDR3 nucleotides: TGTGCCATCAGGGCGACTAGCGGAGAGACCCAGTACTTC. This codes for CAIRATSGETQYF.

The chain combines TRBV29-1 with TRBJ2-2, with D tentatively TRBD1 (5 bases). The CDR3 is made up of 14 amino acids. Germline values: CDR1 SQVTM, CDR2 ANQGSEA. V was shortened by 2 bases and J by 0 bases, with 7 bases between the two germline ends. The CDR3 loop is CSVERRANTGELFF. DNA for the CDR3: TGCAGCGTTGAACGCAGGGCGAACACCGGGGAGCTGTTTTTT.

In this sample, this clonotype turned up a few times. This chain joins TRBV25-1 and TRBJ1-6; the D gene is possibly TRBD1 (5 bases). The CDR3 length is 15 residues. Trimming took 2 bases from V and 10 from J, leaving 15 bases between them. The germline gives CDR1 MGHDK, CDR2 SYGVNS. The DNA of the CDR3 is TGTGCCAGCAGTGAACTTGGGGCGCGGGAGTCACCCCTCCACTTT. This codes for CASSELGARESPLHF.

This clonotype appeared a few times. The rearrangement uses TRBV9 and TRBJ2-3; D perhaps matches TRBD2 (5 bases). Between the trimmed V and J ends, which lost 0 bases and 2 bases, there was a span of 16 bases. Germline loops: CDR1 SGDLS, CDR2 YYNGEE. The CDR3 consists of 17 residues. This CDR3 reads CASSVGPPGSHTDTQYF. CDR3 sequence (DNA): TGTGCCAGCAGCGTAGGGCCCCCGGGGTCCCACACAGATACGCAGTATTTT. The full variable domain, completed using reference TRBV9 and TRBJ2-3, is DSGVTQTPKHLITATGQRVTLRCSPRSGDLSVYWYQQSLDQGLQFLIQYYNGEERAKGNILERFSAQQFPDLHSELNLSSLELGDSALYFCASSVGPPGSHTDTQYFGPGTRLTVL.

This rearrangement joins TRBV18 to TRBJ2-3; 8 bases match TRBD1. Trimming cost V 1 base and J 2 bases; bases outside gene matches: 8. This CDR3 spans 17 amino acids. Germline CDR1 and CDR2: KGHSH and LQKENI. This CDR3 reads CASSPRGDRGVTDTQYF. Written as DNA, the CDR3 is TGTGCCAGCTCACCACGTGGTGACAGGGGAGTCACAGATACGCAGTATTTT.